Below, 25 T cell receptor beta chains from the same sample are listed, as sequenced in a study of blood T cell repertoires in COVID-19. Profiling relied on immunoSEQ multiplex PCR, and the TCRdb table lists in-frame clones only, not all of them. In the table there are about 230,000 clones, 70% to 90% of which are singletons. The specimen sequenced was peripheral blood. These receptors were taken from a man between 35 and 55 years old with acute or convalescent COVID-19.

The count of this clone is one. The rearrangement joins TRBV5-1 to TRBJ2-1; 7 positions match TRBD2. This CDR3 has 16 residues. From germline, CDR1 is SGHRS and CDR2 YFSETQ. V dropped 4 bases and J dropped 3; count of bases not matched to a gene: 10. CDR3 nucleotide sequence: TGCGCCAGCAGCCTCGGGTTGGGGGGGAACTACAATGAGCAGTTCTTC. Its protein is CASSLGLGGNYNEQFF.

DNA for the CDR3: TGTGCCAGCAGTTACGAAGGGGATCAGCCCCAGCATTTT. It specifies CASSYEGDQPQHF. V and J are TRBV6-5 and TRBJ1-5, with D tentatively TRBD1 (5 bases). Germline V CDR1 and CDR2: MNHEY, SVGAGI. V lost 2 bases and J lost 5, with 7 bases in between. This CDR3 contains 13 residues.

This clone was counted once. The chain couples TRBV15 to TRBJ1-2, with 7 positions matching TRBD1. The V segment lost 1 base and the J segment 5 bases; nucleotides outside the gene matches: 7. The CDR3 length is 15 residues. Looked up from germline, CDR1 is LNHNV and CDR2 is YYDKDF (reference sequence). The chain's CDR3 is CATSRAPGQLYGYTF. The CDR3 nucleotides read TGTGCCACCAGCAGAGCTCCGGGACAGCTATATGGCTACACCTTC.

This clone was seen a few times. The chain is built from TRBV28 and TRBJ1-2, with 10 bases identical to TRBD1. Trimming cost V 5 bases and J 6 bases; bases outside gene matches: 15. The CDR3 sequence is 17 residues long. Germline CDR1 reads MDHEN; CDR2 reads SYDVKM. The DNA of the CDR3 is TGTGCCAGCAGTCTTCTTGCGTCCGGGACAGGGGCTCATGGCTACACCTTC. Translation gives CASSLLASGTGAHGYTF.

The V gene is TRBV29-1, the J gene TRBJ1-2; 8 bases are a match to TRBD1. The CDR3 is 16 amino acids. The junction had 19 bases not matched to a gene; V was cut back by 6 bases and J by 7 bases. The germline V gene has CDR1 SQVTM and CDR2 ANQGSEA. CDR3 DNA sequence: TGCAGCGTCGGAGAGAGCCCGGGACAGGATTCTATTGGCTACACCTTC. Encoded protein: CSVGESPGQDSIGYTF. The variable domain in full, with the rest retrieved from reference TRBV29-1 and TRBJ1-2, is SAVISQKPSRDICQRGTSLTIQCQVDSQVTMMFWYRQQPGQSLTLIATANQGSEATYESGFVIDKFPISRPNLTFSTLTVSNMSPEDSSIYLCSVGESPGQDSIGYTFGSGTRLTVV.

This chain uses TRBV28 with TRBJ1-1, with 8 bases matching TRBD1. Germline V gene sequence: CDR1 MDHEN, CDR2 SYDVKM. This CDR3 region has 14 residues. Losses at the gene ends were 5 bases for V and 7 bases for J; bases not matched to a gene: 9. The CDR3 reads CASSPQGAPVEAFF. The CDR3 DNA is TGTGCCAGCAGTCCGCAGGGGGCGCCAGTTGAAGCTTTCTTT.

The CDR3 spells CASSSQWNTGELFF. The CDR3 nucleotides are TGTGCCAGCAGTTCACAGTGGAACACCGGGGAGCTGTTTTTT. The chain links TRBV27 to TRBJ2-2; D is unresolved. CDR3 length: 14 residues. Trimming shortened V by 4 bases and J by 1 base, and 7 bases separated the two germline ends. Germline V gene data show CDR1 as MNHEY and CDR2 as SMNVEV (reference sequence).

This chain links TRBV10-3 with TRBJ1-2; TRBD1 matches at 7 bases. The J segment lost 1 base and the V segment lost 5 bases, leaving 7 bases of the junction unmatched. There are 15 residues in the CDR3. Germline V gene sequence: CDR1 ENHRY, CDR2 SYGVKD. CDR3 nucleotide sequence: TGTGCCATCAGTACCCGGGACAGCGTTAACTATGGCTACACCTTC. It codes for CAISTRDSVNYGYTF.

The table lists this clone with a few counts. The chain has TRBV15 and TRBJ1-4; 7 nucleotides line up with TRBD1. The length of the CDR3 is 16 residues. V lost 2 bases, J lost 7 bases, and 10 bases stayed unmatched. CDR1 is LNHNV, CDR2 YYDKDF, per germline (reference sequence). The CDR3 protein is CATSRLRGPTREKLFF. In nucleotides, the CDR3 is TGTGCCACCAGCAGACTAAGGGGGCCAACCCGTGAAAAACTGTTTTTT.

The gene calls are TRBV6-5 and TRBJ2-7; 7 nucleotides align to TRBD2. CDR1 MNHEY and CDR2 SVGAGI come from the germline V gene. The CDR3 has 14 residues. V shed 4 bases, J shed 3 bases, and the junction held 6 bases outside the gene matches. CDR3 DNA sequence: TGTGCCAGCAGTTCCCGGCGGGGGAGCTACGAGCAGTACTTC. Protein sequence: CASSSRRGSYEQYF.

This clone was recorded at least ten times. The genes are TRBV28 and TRBJ1-1, with D hard to call. This CDR3 has 16 amino acids. V was cut by 6 bases and J by 0 bases, with 17 bases left in between. Germline V gene sequence: CDR1 MDHEN, CDR2 SYDVKM. The CDR3 nucleotides are TGTGCCAGCAGATCCAGGAGGAGTTCCATGAACACTGAAGCTTTCTTT. Its protein product is CASRSRRSSMNTEAFF.

The chain recombines TRBV5-1 with TRBJ1-2; 10 bases align to TRBD1. Germline loops: CDR1 SGHRS, CDR2 YFSETQ. Trimming at V came to 4 bases and at J to 8 bases, leaving 11 bases not matched to a gene. The CDR3 extends over 15 amino acids. This chain's CDR3 is CASSTTGTGVGGYTF. The CDR3 coding sequence is TGCGCCAGCAGCACTACCGGGACAGGGGTAGGCGGCTACACCTTC.

About this clone: Its ends do not fully match the called genes, so a read error is possible. The CDR3 bases are TGTGCCAGTAGTACACCCGGGGCAGGGGGCCCGAATTTT. Protein product: CASSTPGAGGPNF. V and J are TRBV19 and TRBJ2-3, with 8 bases identical to TRBD1. Germline assignment: CDR1 LNHDA and CDR2 SQIVND (reference sequence). The CDR3 contains 13 residues.

This clone came up a few times. The genes are TRBV24-1 and TRBJ1-5; possible D gene TRBD1, 5 bases. The V end lost 3 bases, the J end lost 7 bases, and 15 bases lay between the germline ends. Germline lookup yields CDR1 KGHDR and CDR2 SFDVKD. The CDR3 consists of 15 residues. As DNA, the CDR3 is TGTGCCACCAGTGATCCCCGGGGGGGTAGCCAGCCCCAGCATTTT. Translated: CATSDPRGGSQPQHF.

The chain joins TRBV7-2 to TRBJ1-2; D is perhaps TRBD1 (6 bases). The length of the CDR3 is 15 residues. Germline CDR1 reads SGHTA; CDR2 reads FQGNSA. V lost 7 bases and J lost 5, with 20 bases in between. This CDR3 reads CASTPLSRGGYGYTF. CDR3 sequence (DNA): TGTGCCAGCACCCCCCTAAGTAGGGGGGGATATGGCTACACCTTC.

V usage is TRBV11-2 and J usage is TRBJ1-2, with 7 bases lining up with TRBD1. This CDR3 has 15 amino acids. The germline V gene has CDR1 SGHAT and CDR2 FQNNGV. V trimming: 5 bases; J trimming: 5 bases; junction bases outside the gene matches: 11. CDR3 amino acids: CASSPDRAGAYGYTF. The CDR3 DNA follows: TGTGCCAGCAGCCCCGACAGGGCCGGGGCTTATGGCTACACCTTC.

As concerns this clone: The same CDR3 also results from other DNA sequences found in this sample. The rearrangement joins TRBV5-4 to TRBJ1-6, with a possible D match to TRBD1 (6 bases). V was shortened by 0 bases and J by 7 bases, with 8 bases between the two germline ends. Germline CDR1 SGHNT, CDR2 YYREEE (reference sequence). The CDR3 contains 14 residues. For the CDR3, the DNA is TGTGCCAGCAGCTTGGAACAGGGCAATTCACCCCTCCACTTT. The encoded protein is CASSLEQGNSPLHF. Based on the CDR3 plus reference TRBV5-4 and TRBJ1-6, the full variable domain is ETGVTQSPTHLIKTRGQQVTLRCSSQSGHNTVSWYQQALGQGPQFIFQYYREEENGRGNFPPRFSGLQFPNYSSELNVNALELDDSALYLCASSLEQGNSPLHFGNGTRLTVT.

A few counts support this clone. The V gene is TRBV3-1 (or the pseudogene TRBV3-2), the J gene TRBJ1-1; 8 positions match TRBD1. Germline V gene lookup returns CDR1 LGHDT and CDR2 YNNKEL (reference sequence). The CDR3 has 13 amino acids. With V trimmed by 5 bases and J by 12 bases, 11 bases remained unmatched. CDR3 nucleotides: TGTGCCAGCAGCGAATCGTGGACAGGGACGACTTTCTTT. This translates into CASSESWTGTTFF.

This clone was observed a single time. The chain is built from TRBV9 and TRBJ1-2; 9 bases match TRBD1. The CDR3 has 15 residues. V was clipped by 4 bases and J by 6 bases; unmatched bases: 10. Germline V gene sequence: CDR1 SGDLS, CDR2 YYNGEE. The CDR3 sequence is CASSLRMDRGDGYTF. The CDR3 DNA reads TGTGCCAGCAGCCTTCGAATGGACAGGGGAGATGGCTACACCTTC.

The chain joins TRBV7-2 to TRBJ2-3; D may be TRBD2 (5 bases). V was clipped by 2 bases and J by 2 bases, with 8 bases between them. The germline V gene encodes CDR1 SGHTA and CDR2 FQGNSA. The CDR3 is made up of 14 amino acids. The CDR3 spells CASSLRRPTDTQYF. Written as DNA, the CDR3 is TGTGCCAGCAGCTTAAGGAGGCCCACAGATACGCAGTATTTT.

A single count supports this clone. The V call is TRBV29-1, the J call TRBJ1-2, with D possibly TRBD1 on 5 matching bases. The CDR3 totals 13 residues. Germline CDR1 SQVTM, CDR2 ANQGSEA. V was clipped by 4 bases and J by 8 bases, with 17 bases between them. CDR3 bases: TGCAGCGTTGCCACGGGGGGGACGAGAGGCTACACCTTC. Translating it yields CSVATGGTRGYTF.

The gene calls are TRBV5-8 and TRBJ2-1; D not certain. Trimming left V 5 bases short and J 9 bases short, with 9 bases between. CDR1 SGHTS and CDR2 YDEGEE come from the germline V gene. The CDR3 totals 11 residues. CDR3 DNA sequence: TGTGCCAGCAGTCTCCTACGTGAGCAGTTCTTC. Amino acid sequence: CASSLLREQFF.

CDR3: CASSLGGNSYEQYF. CDR3 DNA sequence: TGCGCCAGCAGCTTGGGAGGCAACTCCTACGAGCAGTACTTC. The chain uses TRBV5-1 and TRBJ2-7; no definite D call. V shed 0 bases and J shed 0 bases, with 7 bases lying between them. Per germline, CDR1 SGHRS and CDR2 YFSETQ. This CDR3 comprises 14 residues. Based on the CDR3 plus reference TRBV5-1 and TRBJ2-7, the full variable domain is KAGVTQTPRYLIKTRGQQVTLSCSPISGHRSVSWYQQTPGQGLQFLFEYFSETQRNKGNFPGRFSGRQFSNSRSEMNVSTLELGDSALYLCASSLGGNSYEQYFGPGTRLTVT.

The chain employs TRBV2 and TRBJ2-1, with TRBD2 matching 14 bases. The CDR3 is 16 amino acids. The germline V gene encodes CDR1 SNHLY and CDR2 FYNNEI. V was pared by 6 bases and J by 7 bases, with 8 bases of the junction left unmatched. CDR3 residues: CASRTGTSGGANEQFF. As DNA, the CDR3 is TGTGCCAGCAGAACCGGGACTAGCGGGGGAGCTAATGAGCAGTTCTTC.

The chain uses TRBV7-2 and TRBJ2-7; 8 bases align to TRBD2. Losses at the gene ends were 5 bases for V and 0 bases for J; bases not matched to a gene: 3. Germline V gene sequence: CDR1 SGHTA, CDR2 FQGNSA. The CDR3 has 14 residues. The CDR3 is CASSMSGSSYEQYF. The CDR3 nucleotides read TGTGCCAGCAGCATGAGCGGGAGCTCCTACGAGCAGTACTTC.